The 8 T cell receptor beta chains below come from one sample, sequenced in a study of cytotoxic CD8 clonotypes in ibrutinib-treated CLL (dated by TCRdb to about 2021). The protocol used for the library was the immunoSEQ multiplex PCR assay. Imported from immuneACCESS, the table was reduced by TCRdb to in-frame sequences with V and J called. These copies leave out some clones; in studies compared against another copy, an unresolved V gene accounts for under half, and the cause of the remainder is not known. In this sample the table shows almost 250,000 clones, 60% to 75% of which occur a single time. The ten largest clones represent just over 15% of the sample. The intended sense of this specimen's time point label: approximately 25 months on ibrutinib. Sequencing was performed on PBMCs, taken after 24 months of ibrutinib treatment. These receptors all come from a human donor with chronic lymphocytic leukemia.

The chain has TRBV28 and TRBJ1-5; D is ambiguous. The CDR3 covers 13 residues. V was shortened by 7 bases and J by 6 bases, with 13 bases between the two germline ends. Germline CDR1 MDHEN, CDR2 SYDVKM. CDR3 in amino acids: CASTQWGAQPQHF. CDR3 DNA: TGTGCCAGCACCCAGTGGGGAGCTCAGCCCCAGCATTTT.

This chain links TRBV7-2 with TRBJ2-1, with TRBD2 matching over 8 bases. This CDR3 has 15 residues. The germline V gene has CDR1 SGHTA and CDR2 FQGNSA. Germline trimming cut 5 bases from V and 2 bases from J; bases unmatched to any gene: 5. The CDR3 loop reads CASSQLAVAYNEQFF. The CDR3 bases are TGTGCCAGCAGCCAACTAGCGGTCGCCTACAATGAGCAGTTCTTC.

This chain joins TRBV4-3 and TRBJ2-7, with 9 positions matching TRBD1. The CDR3 has 15 amino acids. V lost 1 base to trimming and J lost 2 bases; unmatched junction nucleotides: 3. Germline CDR1 and CDR2: LGHNA and YSLEER. CDR3 region: CASSQAGTGPYEQYF. DNA of the CDR3: TGCGCCAGCAGCCAAGCGGGGACAGGGCCCTACGAGCAGTACTTC.

A word on this clone: The sample has other DNA sequences that encode this CDR3 too. The rearrangement uses TRBV7-9 and TRBJ1-1; D gene ambiguous. CDR1 SEHNR and CDR2 FQNEAQ come from the germline V gene (reference sequence). V lost 5 bases to trimming and J lost 2 bases, with 9 bases between them. The CDR3 covers 13 residues. The CDR3 coding sequence is TGTGCCAGCAGCCCAGGTAGAAACACTGAAGCTTTCTTT. Amino acids: CASSPGRNTEAFF.

The chain carries TRBV9 and TRBJ1-2, with a tentative D call TRBD1 (6 bases). V lost 4 bases, J lost 5 bases, and 12 bases lay in between. CDR3 size: 13 residues. Germline assignment: CDR1 SGDLS and CDR2 YYNGEE. The chain's CDR3 is CASSLDRGYGYTF. CDR3 nucleotide sequence: TGTGCCAGCAGCTTGGACAGAGGATATGGCTACACCTTC.

This chain links TRBV7-8 with TRBJ1-4; TRBD1 is a possible D gene (5 bases). Germline CDR1 reads SGHVS; CDR2 reads FQNEAQ. V shed 4 bases and J shed 5 bases, with 17 bases lying between them. The CDR3 spans 16 residues. The CDR3 nucleotides read TGTGCCAGCAGCTCCGGGGGGTACGGAGCAAATGAAAAACTGTTTTTT. Protein sequence: CASSSGGYGANEKLFF.

This clone was recorded many times. The chain uses TRBV29-1 and TRBJ2-3; D possibly corresponds to TRBD2 (5 bases). Trimming stripped 4 bases from V and 5 bases from J, with 10 bases between. Germline V gives CDR1 SQVTM, CDR2 ANQGSEA. The CDR3 is 12 amino acids. The CDR3 protein is CSVVVRGDTQYF. CDR3 DNA: TGCAGCGTTGTGGTCCGGGGAGATACGCAGTATTTT.

V and J are TRBV19 and TRBJ2-2; D is possibly TRBD2 (6 bases). With 0 bases removed from V and 7 bases from J, the gap between germline ends came to 15 bases. The CDR3 extends over 16 amino acids. CDR1 is LNHDA, CDR2 SQIVND, per germline (reference sequence). CDR3 in amino acids: CASSIERDWRGGELFF. The CDR3 coding sequence is TGTGCCAGTAGTATAGAAAGGGACTGGAGGGGCGGGGAGCTGTTTTTT.